A selection of T cell receptor beta chains follows, all from one sample in a study of cytomegalovirus exposure and HLA in healthy donors. Profiled with immunoSEQ multiplex PCR; TCRdb holds only in-frame clones, not every one. The profile shows roughly 100,000 clones, around 80% of them singletons. Sequenced sample: PBMCs. The receptors were sampled from a woman younger than 30 in good health and CMV-seropositive. Each CDR3 is given with its conserved first and last residue. A D gene is named only where the DNA matches it firmly. The size field is filled for only some rows; it gives once, few, many or a size class.

>NA|NA|TRBJ2-3|TRBV29-1
TGCAGCGTTGCTAGGTCAGATACGCAGTATTTT
CSVARSDTQYF
>NA|NA|TRBJ1-4|TRBV5-6
TGTGCCAGCAGCTCTGTCCGGGAAGGAGGTATCTTT
CASSSVREGGIF
>TRBD2|NA|TRBJ2-7|TRBV27
TGTGCCAGCAGTTTAGGGGGGACTACCTACGAGCAGTACTTC
CASSLGGTTYEQYF
>NA|NA|TRBJ2-3|TRBV5-4
TGTGCCAGCAGCTTTAGAACGTTAGATACGCAGTATTTT
CASSFRTLDTQYF
>TRBD2|NA|TRBJ2-1|TRBV19
TGTGCCAGTGCCCACGGGGGGGCTGGGAATGAGCAGTTCTTC
CASAHGGAGNEQFF
>NA|NA|TRBJ2-3|TRBV2
TGTGCCAGCAGGCGGGCCGAGTCAGATACGCAGTATTTT
CASRRAESDTQYF
>NA|few|TRBJ1-1|TRBV5-1
TGCGCCAGCAGCTCCCGGGGGAGACTACGGAACACTGAAGCTTTCTTT
CASSSRGRLRNTEAFF
>TRBD1|NA|TRBJ2-7|TRBV5-1
TGCGCCAGCAGCTTGGCCGGGACAGGGACCTACGAGCAGTACTTC
CASSLAGTGTYEQYF
>NA|few|TRBJ2-1|TRBV2
TGTGCCAGCGGCGTGGGCCTTTACAATGAGCAGTTCTTC
CASGVGLYNEQFF
>TRBD2|NA|TRBJ2-1|TRBV29-1
TGCAGCACTTCACCCGGCGGGAGCTCCTACAATGAGCAGTTCTTC
CSTSPGGSSYNEQFF
>NA|NA|TRBJ1-1|TRBV18
TGTGCCAGCTTTTGGCTGAAAACAGGGGAAGCTTTCTTT
CASFWLKTGEAFF
>NA|NA|TRBJ2-5|TRBV27
TGTGCCAGCAGTAGCCCTAGTGCGGGACGTCAAGAGACCCAGTACTTC
CASSSPSAGRQETQYF
>NA|NA|TRBJ1-6|TRBV18
TGTGCCAGCTCCCTTCGTAGTCAGGGGCCTAATTCACCCCTCCACTTT
CASSLRSQGPNSPLHF
>NA|NA|TRBJ1-1|TRBV28
TGTGCCAGCAGTTTATTCGGGGGGTTGAACACTGAAGCTTTCTTT
CASSLFGGLNTEAFF
>NA|NA|TRBJ2-2|TRBV7-2
TGTGCCAGCAGCTTAGGGCGGGCGGGGCGAACCGGGGAGCTGTTTTTT
CASSLGRAGRTGELFF
>NA|few|TRBJ2-5|TRBV5-1
TGCGCCAGCAGCTTGGTTCCCCTGGAGACCCAGTACTTC
CASSLVPLETQYF
>TRBD1|NA|TRBJ1-3|TRBV14
TGTGCCAGCAGCCGCCTAACAGGGGGCTCTGGAAACACCATATATTTT
CASSRLTGGSGNTIYF
>NA|NA|TRBJ1-2|TRBV2
TGTGCCAGCAAAGAGGAGGATGGCTACACCTTC
CASKEEDGYTF